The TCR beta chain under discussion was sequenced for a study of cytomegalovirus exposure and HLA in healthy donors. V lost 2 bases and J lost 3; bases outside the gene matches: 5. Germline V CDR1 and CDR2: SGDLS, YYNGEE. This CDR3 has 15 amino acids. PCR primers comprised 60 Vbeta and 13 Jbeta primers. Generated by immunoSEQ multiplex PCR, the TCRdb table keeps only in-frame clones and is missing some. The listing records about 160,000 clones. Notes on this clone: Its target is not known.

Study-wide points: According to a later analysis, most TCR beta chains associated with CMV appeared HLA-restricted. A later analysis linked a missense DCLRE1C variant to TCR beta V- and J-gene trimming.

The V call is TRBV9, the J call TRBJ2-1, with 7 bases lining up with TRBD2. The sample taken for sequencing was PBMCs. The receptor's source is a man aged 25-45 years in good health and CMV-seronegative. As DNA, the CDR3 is TGTGCCAGCAGCGTCCAGCGGGGTGACTACAATGAGCAGTTCTTC. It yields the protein CASSVQRGDYNEQFF.